The 8 T cell receptor beta chains presented below share a single source sample, sequenced in a study of T-cell memory formation after mild COVID-19. TCRdb re-called the 5' RACE reads with MiXCR, one entry per CDR3 protein. The sample contains under 550,000 distinct CDR3 sequences, about 18% of which appear only once. Sample: PBMCs or a T cell subset sorted from them (not recorded which). The receptors here all came from an adult woman who had mild COVID-19 (a few samples of this study predate the infection). Cell type and time point are not known.

This clonotype was seen a few times. V gene TRBV19 combines with J gene TRBJ1-2; D remains ambiguous. Per the germline V gene, CDR1 is LNHDA and CDR2 is SQIVND (reference sequence). With 7 bases removed from V and 3 bases from J, the gap between germline ends came to 9 bases. There are 12 residues in the CDR3. The CDR3 nucleotides are TGTGCCAGTACAGAGACCTACTATGGCTACACCTTC. It specifies CASTETYYGYTF.

A few counts support this clonotype. J is TRBJ2-3 and V is TRBV15; D is undetermined. Trimming removed 0 bases from V and 6 bases from J, with 7 bases in between. Germline values: CDR1 LNHNV, CDR2 YYDKDF (reference sequence). The CDR3 runs 13 residues. In DNA, the CDR3 is TGTGCCACCAGCAGAGACCCCCAGGATACGCAGTATTTT. This codes for CATSRDPQDTQYF.

The chain employs TRBV7-9 and TRBJ2-3; maybe TRBD2 (6 bases). V lost 5 bases and J 5 bases, leaving 14 bases between the germline ends. This CDR3 region has 14 residues. Germline-derived CDR1 and CDR2 are SEHNR and FQNEAQ (reference sequence). The CDR3 DNA is TGTGCCAGCAGCCCTAGCCGGGGGAAAGATACGCAGTATTTT. The encoded protein is CASSPSRGKDTQYF.

This clonotype was detected a few times. This chain joins TRBV30 and TRBJ2-1; D not resolved. Looked up from germline, CDR1 is GTSNPN and CDR2 is SVGIG (reference sequence). The germline V and J ends were trimmed by 5 bases and 7 bases, with 18 bases remaining between them. The CDR3 extends over 14 amino acids. The CDR3 DNA follows: TGTGCCTGGGTGGGGTGGGGTCTGTGGAATGAGCAGTTCTTC. Translating gives CAWVGWGLWNEQFF. The full variable domain, with the rest looked up from reference TRBV30 and TRBJ2-1, is SQTIHQWPATLVQPVGSPLSLECTVEGTSNPNLYWYRQAAGRGLQLLFYSVGIGQISSEVPQNLSASRPQDRQFILSSKKLLLSDSGFYLCAWVGWGLWNEQFFGPGTRLTVL.

This chain links TRBV30 with TRBJ2-3; TRBD1 might be the D (6 bases). The CDR3 spans 15 residues. Germline V gives CDR1 GTSNPN, CDR2 SVGIG (reference sequence). V lost 1 base and J lost 2, with 13 bases in between. DNA of the CDR3: TGTGCCTGGAGTGAGCAGGGGATACCCACAGATACGCAGTATTTT. Amino acid sequence: CAWSEQGIPTDTQYF.

This clonotype was seen only a few times. The chain combines TRBV12-3 or TRBV12-4 with TRBJ1-2; D unclear. V gave up 6 bases and J gave up 6 bases, with 11 bases separating them. The length of the CDR3 is 12 residues. This chain's CDR3 is CASSWYSDGYTF. In nucleotides, the CDR3 is TGTGCCAGCAGCTGGTACTCTGATGGCTACACCTTC.

The J gene is TRBJ2-7, the V gene TRBV7-9; no clear D. CDR3 length: 13 residues. V was clipped by 0 bases and J by 6 bases, with 9 bases between them. Germline V lookup: CDR1 SEHNR, CDR2 FQNEAQ (reference sequence). The CDR3 nucleotides are TGTGCCAGCAGCTTAGCGGGTCAGCTCGAGCAGTACTTC. Translated: CASSLAGQLEQYF.

This clonotype was seen a few times. The chain employs TRBV6-2 or TRBV6-3 and TRBJ1-1; no definite D call. Germline V lookup: CDR1 MNHEY, CDR2 SVGEGT. Trimming removed 2 bases from V and 7 bases from J, with 8 bases in between. This CDR3 has 12 residues. The CDR3 sequence: CASSYRRDEAFF. For the CDR3, the DNA is TGTGCCAGCAGTTACCGACGGGATGAAGCTTTCTTT.